This T cell receptor (beta chain) came from a study of shared clonotypes between healthy human individuals. Libraries were prepared by immunoSEQ multiplex PCR; TCRdb keeps only in-frame clonotypes and omits some of them. Among about 1.1 million clones listed, around three quarters were seen once. Regarding the study as a whole: Sampling used blood alone; tissue repertoires probably differ. Clonotype sharing across a few donors was observed for approximately 5% of naive CD4 clonotypes. Memory subsets generally showed smaller estimated richness than naive subsets did.

This clone was detected only a few times. What it binds is unknown. Sequencing was carried out using memory CD4+ T cells from PBMCs. Subset of the sample: CD45RA-negative fraction. The TCR sequence derives from a man younger than 30 in good health. Some clones in this sample may be carry-over from other donors' samples.

Written as DNA, the CDR3 is TGCAGCGTCCGGGACGGAATAACTAATGAAAAACTGTTTTTT. Its protein product is CSVRDGITNEKLFF. V usage is TRBV29-1 and J usage is TRBJ1-4; D possibly corresponds to TRBD1 (5 bases). This CDR3 has 14 residues. V dropped 6 bases and J dropped 1 base, with 12 bases sitting between them. CDR1 and CDR2 (germline): SQVTM, ANQGSEA. The full variable domain, its missing parts supplied by reference TRBV29-1 and TRBJ1-4, is SAVISQKPSRDICQRGTSLTIQCQVDSQVTMMFWYRQQPGQSLTLIATANQGSEATYESGFVIDKFPISRPNLTFSTLTVSNMSPEDSSIYLCSVRDGITNEKLFFGSGTQLSVL.